The TCR beta chain described here comes from a study of blood T cells in healthy people across ages. As to this clonotype: At one end the junction does not follow the germline gene, possibly because of a read error.

PCR was performed a second time for roughly 7 to 11 cycles using a sample-barcoded 5' primer and a J-beta primer mix. Each CDR3 protein is one row after TCRdb ran MiXCR on the 5' RACE reads. Among fewer than 2,000,000 distinct CDR3 sequences listed, 30% to 40% were seen once. The sequenced sample was blood. The receptor was isolated from a human donor in good health.

The DNA of the CDR3 is TGTACCATCAGTGAGGATTCAAGGACTGCCCTAAGGAGAGAGCAGTTCTTC. As protein: CTISEDSRTALRREQFF. This rearrangement joins TRBV10-3 to TRBJ2-1, with D perhaps matching TRBD2 (5 bases). CDR3 size: 17 residues. The germline V gene encodes CDR1 ENHRY and CDR2 SYGVKD.